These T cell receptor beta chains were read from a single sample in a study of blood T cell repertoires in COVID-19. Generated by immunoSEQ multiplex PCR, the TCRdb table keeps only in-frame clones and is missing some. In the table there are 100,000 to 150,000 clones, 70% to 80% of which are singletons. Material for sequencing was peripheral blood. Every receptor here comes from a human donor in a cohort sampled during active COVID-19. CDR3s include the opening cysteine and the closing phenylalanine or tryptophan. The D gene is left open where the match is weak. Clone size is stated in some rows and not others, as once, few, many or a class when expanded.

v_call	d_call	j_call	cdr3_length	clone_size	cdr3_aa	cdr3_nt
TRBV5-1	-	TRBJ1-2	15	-	CASSLVVGASYGYTF	TGCGCCAGCAGCTTGGTTGTAGGGGCGAGCTATGGCTACACCTTC
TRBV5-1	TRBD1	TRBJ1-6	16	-	CASSSPRTGGRSPLHF	TGCGCCAGCAGCTCGCCGCGGACAGGGGGGAGGTCACCCCTCCACTTT
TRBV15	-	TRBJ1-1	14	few	CATSRGTENTEAFF	TGTGCCACCAGCAGAGGGACAGAGAACACTGAAGCTTTCTTT
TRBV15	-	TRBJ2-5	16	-	CATSRGRGSVQETQYF	TGTGCCACCAGCAGAGGAAGGGGGAGTGTCCAAGAGACCCAGTACTTC
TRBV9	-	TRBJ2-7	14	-	CASSAGHTTYEQYF	TGTGCCAGCAGCGCGGGACACACGACCTACGAGCAGTACTTC
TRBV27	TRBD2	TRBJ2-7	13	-	CASMSGGGYEQYF	TGTGCCAGCATGTCGGGGGGGGGCTACGAGCAGTACTTC
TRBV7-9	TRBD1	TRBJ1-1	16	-	CASSLQGAAYRTEAFF	TGTGCCAGCAGCTTACAGGGGGCGGCGTACCGAACTGAAGCTTTCTTT
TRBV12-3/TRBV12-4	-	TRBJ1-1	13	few	CASSFNRNTEAFF	TGTGCCAGCAGTTTCAACAGGAACACTGAAGCTTTCTTT
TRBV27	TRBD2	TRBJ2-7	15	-	CASSPLLAGGLEQYF	TGTGCCAGCAGTCCGTTACTAGCGGGAGGGCTCGAGCAGTACTTC
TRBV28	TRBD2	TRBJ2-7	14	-	CASSLAGGSYEQYF	TGTGCCAGCAGTTTAGCGGGGGGTTCCTACGAGCAGTACTTC
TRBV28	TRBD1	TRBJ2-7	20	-	CASSLLGQGASSGESYEQYF	TGTGCCAGCAGTTTACTGGGACAGGGGGCGTCTAGCGGGGAATCCTACGAGCAGTACTTC
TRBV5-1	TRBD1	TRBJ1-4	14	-	CASSGGQGIEKLFF	TGCGCCAGCAGCGGGGGACAGGGTATTGAAAAACTGTTTTTT
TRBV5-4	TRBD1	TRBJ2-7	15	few	CASSLGQGVTYEQYF	TGTGCCAGCAGCTTAGGGCAGGGGGTTACCTACGAGCAGTACTTC
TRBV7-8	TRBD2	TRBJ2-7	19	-	CASSFPRTGSSGGAYEQYF	TGTGCCAGCAGCTTCCCCCGGACAGGGAGTAGCGGGGGGGCCTACGAGCAGTACTTC
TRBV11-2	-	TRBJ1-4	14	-	CASSLGGAYEKLFF	TGTGCCAGCAGCTTAGGCGGGGCTTATGAAAAACTGTTTTTT
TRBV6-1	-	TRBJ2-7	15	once	CASSEGANFSYEQYF	TGTGCCAGCAGTGAAGGGGCAAATTTCTCCTACGAGCAGTACTTC
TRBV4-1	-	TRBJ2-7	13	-	CASSQDPGSEQYF	TGCGCCAGCAGCCAAGATCCAGGGTCCGAGCAGTACTTC
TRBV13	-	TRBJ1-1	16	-	CASSLPSSEFPTEAFF	TGTGCCAGCAGCTTACCCAGCAGCGAGTTCCCCACTGAAGCTTTCTTT
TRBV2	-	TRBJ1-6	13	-	CASSRQTNSPLHF	TGTGCCAGCAGTCGACAGACAAATTCACCCCTCCACTTT
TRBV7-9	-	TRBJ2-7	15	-	CASSSGWDNSYEQYF	TGTGCCAGCAGCTCTGGTTGGGACAACTCCTACGAGCAGTACTTC
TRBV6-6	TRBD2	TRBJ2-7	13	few	CASSIGTTSEQYF	TGTGCCAGCAGTATAGGGACTACCTCCGAGCAGTACTTC
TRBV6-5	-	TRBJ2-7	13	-	CASSPGQIYEQYF	TGTGCCAGCAGTCCCGGACAGATTTACGAGCAGTACTTC
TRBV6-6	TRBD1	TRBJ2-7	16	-	CASSYSDRGRSGEQYF	TGTGCCAGCAGTTACTCCGACAGGGGGCGCTCGGGTGAGCAGTACTTC
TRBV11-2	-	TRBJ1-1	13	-	CASSSLGGTEAFF	TGTGCCAGCAGCTCCCTGGGGGGAACTGAAGCTTTCTTT
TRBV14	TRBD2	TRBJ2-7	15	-	CASSPRDYPYYEQYF	TGTGCCAGCAGCCCCCGGGACTATCCTTACTACGAGCAGTACTTC
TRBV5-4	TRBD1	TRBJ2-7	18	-	CASSLAAGGPRNAYEQYF	TGTGCCAGCAGCTTGGCGGCAGGGGGCCCCCGAAATGCCTACGAGCAGTACTTC
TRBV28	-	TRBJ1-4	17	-	CASSATKESATNEKLFF	TGTGCCAGCAGTGCCACCAAGGAGTCGGCAACTAATGAAAAACTGTTTTTT
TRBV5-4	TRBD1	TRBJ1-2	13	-	CASSLDRGYGYTF	TGTGCCAGCAGCTTGGACAGGGGGTATGGCTACACCTTC
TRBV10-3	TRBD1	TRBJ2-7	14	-	CAISETGGDYEQYF	TGTGCCATCAGTGAGACAGGGGGCGATTACGAGCAGTACTTC
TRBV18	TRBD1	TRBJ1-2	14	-	CASSLEGGGYGYTF	TGTGCCAGCTCACTCGAAGGGGGCGGCTATGGCTACACCTTC
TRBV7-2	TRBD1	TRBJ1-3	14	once	CASSSTGQGNTIYF	TGTGCCAGCAGCTCGACAGGGCAGGGAAACACCATATATTTT
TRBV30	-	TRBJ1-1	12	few	CAWSPGFTEAFF	TGTGCCTGGAGTCCAGGATTCACTGAAGCTTTCTTT
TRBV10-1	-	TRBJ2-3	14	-	CASSVGTLTDTQYF	TGCGCCAGCAGTGTAGGGACACTCACAGATACGCAGTATTTT